This record concerns one TCR beta chain sequence. This entry is derived from a study of post-analysis software for immune sequencing data. Included in the TCR beta cDNA libraries were unique molecular identifiers. TCRdb called the PCR reads again in MiXCR, with one record for every CDR3 protein. The sample lists roughly 800,000 distinct CDR3 sequences, 30% occurring once. The sequenced material came from blood. The receptor was derived from a girl aged 5 to 17 with multiple sclerosis.

Written as DNA, the CDR3 is TGTGCCAGCAGTTTGCAGGGCCTCACTGAAGCTTTCTTT. Translation: CASSLQGLTEAFF. The V and J genes are TRBV28 and TRBJ1-1, with a tentative D call TRBD1 (5 bases). Germline V gives CDR1 MDHEN, CDR2 SYDVKM. This CDR3 comprises 13 residues. Trimming took off 3 bases at V and 4 bases at J, with 9 bases between the two ends.